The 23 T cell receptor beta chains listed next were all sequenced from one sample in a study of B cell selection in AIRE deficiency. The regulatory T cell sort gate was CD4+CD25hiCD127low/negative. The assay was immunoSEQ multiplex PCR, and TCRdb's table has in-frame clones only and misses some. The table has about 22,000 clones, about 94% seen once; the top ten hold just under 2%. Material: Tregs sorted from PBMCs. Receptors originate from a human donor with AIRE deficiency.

The CDR3: CASSETTSGAHSYNEQFF. CDR3 bases: TGTGCCAGCAGCGAGACAACTAGCGGTGCCCACTCCTACAATGAGCAGTTCTTC. The V call is TRBV4-2, the J call TRBJ2-1, with 8 bases that match TRBD2. Germline lookup yields CDR1 LGHNA and CDR2 YNFKEQ. CDR3 length equals 18 residues. With 5 bases clipped from V and 0 bases from J, the junction kept 12 bases outside the gene matches.

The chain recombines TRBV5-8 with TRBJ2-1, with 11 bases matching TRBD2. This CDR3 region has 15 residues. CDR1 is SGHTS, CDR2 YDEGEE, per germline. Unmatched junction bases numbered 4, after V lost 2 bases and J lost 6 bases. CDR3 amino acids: CASSFGTSGLNEQFF. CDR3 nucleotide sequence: TGTGCCAGCAGCTTTGGGACTAGCGGCCTCAATGAGCAGTTCTTC.

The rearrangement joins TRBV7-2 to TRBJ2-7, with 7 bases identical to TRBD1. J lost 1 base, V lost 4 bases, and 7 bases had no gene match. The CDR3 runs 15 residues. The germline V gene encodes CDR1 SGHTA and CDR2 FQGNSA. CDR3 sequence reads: CASSSGQLRSYEQYF. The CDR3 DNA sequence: TGTGCCAGCAGCTCGGGACAGCTCCGATCCTACGAGCAGTACTTC.

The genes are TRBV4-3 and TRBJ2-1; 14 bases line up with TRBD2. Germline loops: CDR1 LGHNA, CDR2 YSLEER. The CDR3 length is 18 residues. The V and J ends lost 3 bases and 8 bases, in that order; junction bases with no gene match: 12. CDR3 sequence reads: CASSHTWGTSGRRDEQFF. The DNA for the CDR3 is TGCGCCAGCAGCCACACCTGGGGGACTAGCGGGAGACGCGATGAGCAGTTCTTC.

Here the CDR3 DNA reads TGTGCCAGCAGCCAAGATATAGGCAGCGCTGAAGCTTTCTTT. Translating gives CASSQDIGSAEAFF. This chain connects TRBV14 to TRBJ1-1; D is uncertain. The CDR3 is 14 amino acids. Germline CDR1 is SGHDN and CDR2 is FVKESK. Trimming took off 0 bases at V and 6 bases at J, with 11 bases between the two ends.

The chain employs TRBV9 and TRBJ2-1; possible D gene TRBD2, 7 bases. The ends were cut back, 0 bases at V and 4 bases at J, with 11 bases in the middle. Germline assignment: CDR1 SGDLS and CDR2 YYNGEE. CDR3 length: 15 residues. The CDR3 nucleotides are TGTGCCAGCAGCGTAGGAGGGGGGGTTTACAATGAGCAGTTCTTC. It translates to CASSVGGGVYNEQFF. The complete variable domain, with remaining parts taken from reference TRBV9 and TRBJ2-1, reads DSGVTQTPKHLITATGQRVTLRCSPRSGDLSVYWYQQSLDQGLQFLIQYYNGEERAKGNILERFSAQQFPDLHSELNLSSLELGDSALYFCASSVGGGVYNEQFFGPGTRLTVL.

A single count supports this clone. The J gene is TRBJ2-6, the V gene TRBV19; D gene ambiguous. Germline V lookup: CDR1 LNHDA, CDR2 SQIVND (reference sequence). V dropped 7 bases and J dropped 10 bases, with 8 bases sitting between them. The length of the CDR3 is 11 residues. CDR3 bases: TGTGCCAGTACCTATGCGAACGTCCTGACTTTC. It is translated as CASTYANVLTF. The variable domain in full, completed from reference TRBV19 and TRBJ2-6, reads DGGITQSPKYLFRKEGQNVTLSCEQNLNHDAMYWYRQDPGQGLRLIYYSQIVNDFQKGDIAEGYSVSREKKESFPLTVTSAQKNPTAFYLCASTYANVLTFGAGSRLTVL.

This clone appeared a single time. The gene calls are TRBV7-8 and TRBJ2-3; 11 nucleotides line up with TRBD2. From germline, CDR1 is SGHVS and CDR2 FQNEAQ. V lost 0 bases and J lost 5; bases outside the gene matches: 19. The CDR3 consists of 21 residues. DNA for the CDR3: TGTGCCAGCAGCTTAGCGCGAAGGCTAGCGGGAGGTGATTTGCATGTAGATACGCAGTATTTT. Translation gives CASSLARRLAGGDLHVDTQYF.

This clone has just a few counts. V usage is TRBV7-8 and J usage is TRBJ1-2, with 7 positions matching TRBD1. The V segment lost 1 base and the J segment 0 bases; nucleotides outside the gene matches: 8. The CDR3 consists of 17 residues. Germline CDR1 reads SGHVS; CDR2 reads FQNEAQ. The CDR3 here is CASSLVNVRGANYGYTF. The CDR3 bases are TGTGCCAGCAGCTTAGTAAATGTCAGGGGGGCTAACTATGGCTACACCTTC.

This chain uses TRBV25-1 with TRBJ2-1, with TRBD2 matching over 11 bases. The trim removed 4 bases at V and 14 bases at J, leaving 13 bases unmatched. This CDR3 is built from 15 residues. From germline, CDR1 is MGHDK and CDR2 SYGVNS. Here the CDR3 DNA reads TGTGCCAGCAGTGGGACCGGTACTAGCGGGAGAAAAAAGTTCTTC. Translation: CASSGTGTSGRKKFF.

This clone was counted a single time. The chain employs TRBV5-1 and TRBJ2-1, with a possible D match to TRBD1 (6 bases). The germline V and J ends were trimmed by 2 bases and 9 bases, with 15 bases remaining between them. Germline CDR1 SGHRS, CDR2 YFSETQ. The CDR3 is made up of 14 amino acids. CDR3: CASSFRRQAFEQFF. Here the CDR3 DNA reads TGCGCCAGCAGCTTTAGACGACAGGCCTTTGAGCAGTTCTTC.

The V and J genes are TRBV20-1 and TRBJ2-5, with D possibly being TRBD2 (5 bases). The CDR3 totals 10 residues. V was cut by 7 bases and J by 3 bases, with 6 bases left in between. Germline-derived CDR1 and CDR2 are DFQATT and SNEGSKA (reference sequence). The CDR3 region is CSGEKETQYF. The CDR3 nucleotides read TGCAGTGGGGAGAAAGAGACCCAGTACTTC.

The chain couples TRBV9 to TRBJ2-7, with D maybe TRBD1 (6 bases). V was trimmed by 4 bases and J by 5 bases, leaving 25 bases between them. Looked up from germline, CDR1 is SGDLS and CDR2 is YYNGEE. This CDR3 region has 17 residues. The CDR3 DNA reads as TGTGCCAGCAGCACGATACTACAGGGTATAGCTCTAAACGAGCAGTACTTC. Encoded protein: CASSTILQGIALNEQYF.

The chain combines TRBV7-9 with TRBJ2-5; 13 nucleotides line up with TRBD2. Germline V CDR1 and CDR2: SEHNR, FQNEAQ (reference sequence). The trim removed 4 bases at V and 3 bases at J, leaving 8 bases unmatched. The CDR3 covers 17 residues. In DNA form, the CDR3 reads TGTGCCAGCAGCTACCCCTCACTAGCGGGGGGGGAAGAGACCCAGTACTTC. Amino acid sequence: CASSYPSLAGGEETQYF.

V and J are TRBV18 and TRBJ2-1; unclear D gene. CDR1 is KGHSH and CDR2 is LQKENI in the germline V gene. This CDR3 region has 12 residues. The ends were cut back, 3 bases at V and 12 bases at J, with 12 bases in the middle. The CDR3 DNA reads TGTGCCAGCTCACCGGAAACCGGGCGGCAGTTCTTC. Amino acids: CASSPETGRQFF.

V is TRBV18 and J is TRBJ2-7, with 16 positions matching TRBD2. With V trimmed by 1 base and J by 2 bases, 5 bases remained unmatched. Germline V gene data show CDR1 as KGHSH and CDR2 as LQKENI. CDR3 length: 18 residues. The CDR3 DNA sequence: TGTGCCAGCTCACCACTGAGGGGACTAGCGGGAGGGACCTACGAGCAGTACTTC. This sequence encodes CASSPLRGLAGGTYEQYF.

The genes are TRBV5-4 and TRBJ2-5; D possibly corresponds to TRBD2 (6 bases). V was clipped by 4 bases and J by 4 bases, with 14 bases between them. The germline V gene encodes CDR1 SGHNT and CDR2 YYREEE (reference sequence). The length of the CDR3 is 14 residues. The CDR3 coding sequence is TGTGCCAGCAGCGGAGGGACCTGGGGAGAGACCCAGTACTTC. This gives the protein CASSGGTWGETQYF.

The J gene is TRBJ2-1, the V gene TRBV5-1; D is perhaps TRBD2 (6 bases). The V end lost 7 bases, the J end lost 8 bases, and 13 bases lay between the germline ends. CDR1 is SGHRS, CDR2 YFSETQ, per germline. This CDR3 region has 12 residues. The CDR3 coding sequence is TGCGCCAGCGGGGCGGGACGGCATGAGCAGTTCTTC. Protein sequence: CASGAGRHEQFF.

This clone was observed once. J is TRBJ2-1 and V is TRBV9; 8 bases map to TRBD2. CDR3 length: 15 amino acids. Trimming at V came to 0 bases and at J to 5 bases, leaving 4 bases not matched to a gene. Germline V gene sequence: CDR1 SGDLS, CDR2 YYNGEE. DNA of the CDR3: TGTGCCAGCAGCGTAGCGGGAGGGTATGACAATGAGCAGTTCTTC. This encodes CASSVAGGYDNEQFF.

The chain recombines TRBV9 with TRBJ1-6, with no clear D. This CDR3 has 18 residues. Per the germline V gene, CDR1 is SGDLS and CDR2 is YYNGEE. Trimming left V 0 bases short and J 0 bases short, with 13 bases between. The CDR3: CASSVELQASSYNSPLHF. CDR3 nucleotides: TGTGCCAGCAGCGTAGAACTCCAGGCCTCCTCCTATAATTCACCCCTCCACTTT.

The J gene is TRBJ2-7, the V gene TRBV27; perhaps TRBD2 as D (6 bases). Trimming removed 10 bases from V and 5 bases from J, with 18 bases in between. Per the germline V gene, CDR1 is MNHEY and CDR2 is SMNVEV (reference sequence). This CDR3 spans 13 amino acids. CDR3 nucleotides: TGTGCCATCGGCGGGATTCGGCGGGACGAGCAGTACTTC. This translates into CAIGGIRRDEQYF.

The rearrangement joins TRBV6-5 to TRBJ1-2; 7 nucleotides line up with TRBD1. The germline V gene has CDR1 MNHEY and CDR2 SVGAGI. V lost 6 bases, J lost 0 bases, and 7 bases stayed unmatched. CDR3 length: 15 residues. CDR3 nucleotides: TGTGCCAGCAGGACCTCCGGGACAGCTAACTATGGCTACACCTTC. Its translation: CASRTSGTANYGYTF.

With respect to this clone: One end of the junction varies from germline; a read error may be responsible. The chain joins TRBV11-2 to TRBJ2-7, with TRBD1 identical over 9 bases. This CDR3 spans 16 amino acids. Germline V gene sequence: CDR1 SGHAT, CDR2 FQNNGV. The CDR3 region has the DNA TGTGCCAGCAGCCTAGACCCAGGGACAGGGCGCTACGAGCAGTACTTC. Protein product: CASSLDPGTGRYEQYF.